What follows are 2 T cell receptor beta chains derived from one specimen sequenced in a study of blood T cell repertoires in COVID-19. The repertoire was sequenced with immunoSEQ multiplex PCR; TCRdb's copy has only in-frame clones and lacks some. Here the sample spans roughly 200,000 clones, 85% to 90% being singletons. Input material: PBMCs or T cells enriched from blood (not recorded which). These receptors were taken from a middle-aged woman with acute COVID-19.

The chain joins TRBV29-1 to TRBJ1-2, with 7 positions matching TRBD1. The CDR3 covers 15 residues. Germline CDR1 SQVTM, CDR2 ANQGSEA. V trimming: 4 bases; J trimming: 0 bases; junction bases outside the gene matches: 8. The CDR3, as DNA: TGCAGCGTTGTTGGACAGGCTGAATCTAACTATGGCTACACCTTC. As protein: CSVVGQAESNYGYTF.

The chain combines TRBV19 with TRBJ2-3; 7 bases map to TRBD2. Losses at the gene ends were 6 bases for V and 6 bases for J; bases not matched to a gene: 6. Germline V lookup: CDR1 LNHDA, CDR2 SQIVND (reference sequence). CDR3 length: 13 residues. The CDR3 nucleotides are TGTGCCAGTAGATTCCGGGGAGGGGATACGCAGTATTTT. It translates to CASRFRGGDTQYF.